The TCR beta chain described here comes from a study of blood T cell repertoires in COVID-19. Background on the study: The origin of the acute and convalescent COVID-19 samples was the United States, Italy and Spain. Sample material is recorded as cDNA or gDNA derived from T cells, B-cell-depleted T cells, or PBMCs.

In the authors' workflow: How many nucleated cells were present was estimated from reference gene primer amplification. The table came from immunoSEQ multiplex PCR; TCRdb's copy has only in-frame clones and leaves some out. The D gene and trimming were derived from the DNA, and the V and J assignments and clone size from that table. The sample includes about 28,000 clones, 72% of them seen just once. There are 14 residues in the CDR3. With V trimmed by 7 bases and J by 0 bases, 3 bases remained unmatched. Germline V CDR1 and CDR2: MNHEY, SVGAGI. This sequence was found in a boy younger than 10 with active or convalescent COVID-19. Sequencing was performed on peripheral blood. V and J are TRBV6-5 and TRBJ1-5; 7 positions match TRBD1. In DNA, the CDR3 is TGTGCCAGCACTCAGGGGGGTAGCAATCAGCCCCAGCATTTT. It specifies CASTQGGSNQPQHF.